This T cell receptor beta chain was captured by sequencing in a study of blood T cell repertoires in COVID-19. Turning to the study itself: The United States, Italy and Spain provided the acute and convalescent COVID-19 samples. Sources were T cells, B-cell-depleted T cells, or PBMCs; the material itself was cDNA or gDNA.

Authors' data handling: Amplification of reference gene primers provided the estimated nucleated cell counts. This table comes from immunoSEQ multiplex PCR, and its TCRdb copy is limited to in-frame clones, with some not included. The V and J calls and the clone size are those of that table, but D and trimming were determined from the DNA. In the table there are roughly 250,000 clones, around 83% of which are singletons. This receptor was obtained from a woman aged 50 to 65 with acute or convalescent COVID-19. Sequences were obtained from peripheral blood.

The CDR3 is CASSLARGQGTETQYF. The CDR3 nucleotides are TGTGCCAGCAGCTTGGCAAGGGGACAGGGTACGGAGACCCAGTACTTC. The genes are TRBV5-6 and TRBJ2-5; TRBD1 matches 9 bases. This CDR3 region has 16 residues. V gave up 0 bases and J gave up 5 bases; unmatched junction bases: 8. Germline V lookup: CDR1 SGHDT, CDR2 YYEEEE.